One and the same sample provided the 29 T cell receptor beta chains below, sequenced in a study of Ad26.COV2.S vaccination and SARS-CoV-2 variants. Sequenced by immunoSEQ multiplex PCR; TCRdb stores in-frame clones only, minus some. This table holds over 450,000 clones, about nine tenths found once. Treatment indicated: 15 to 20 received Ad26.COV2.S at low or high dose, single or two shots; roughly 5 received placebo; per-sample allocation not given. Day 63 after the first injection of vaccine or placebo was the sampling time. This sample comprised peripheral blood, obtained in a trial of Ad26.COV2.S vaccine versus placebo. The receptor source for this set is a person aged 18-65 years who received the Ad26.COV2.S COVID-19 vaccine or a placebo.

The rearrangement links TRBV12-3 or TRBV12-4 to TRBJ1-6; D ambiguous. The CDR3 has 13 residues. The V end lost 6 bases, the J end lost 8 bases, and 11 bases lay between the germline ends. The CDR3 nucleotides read TGTGCCAGCAGCGGAAGAGGGCATTCACCCCTCCACTTT. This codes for CASSGRGHSPLHF.

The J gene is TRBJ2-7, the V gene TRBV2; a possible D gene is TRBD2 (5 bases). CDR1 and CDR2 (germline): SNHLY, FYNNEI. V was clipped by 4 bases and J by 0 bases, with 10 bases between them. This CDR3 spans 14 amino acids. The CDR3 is CASSVGLVSYEQYF. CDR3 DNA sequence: TGTGCCAGCAGTGTCGGACTCGTCTCCTACGAGCAGTACTTC.

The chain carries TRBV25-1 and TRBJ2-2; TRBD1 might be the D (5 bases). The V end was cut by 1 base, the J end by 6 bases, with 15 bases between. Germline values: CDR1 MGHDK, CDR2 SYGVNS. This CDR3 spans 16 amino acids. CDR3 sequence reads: CASSEWKGVFPGELFF. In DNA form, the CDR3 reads TGTGCCAGCAGTGAATGGAAAGGGGTCTTTCCCGGGGAGCTGTTTTTT.

For the CDR3, the DNA is TGTGCCAGCAGCTTAGGCGGTCGGGGGAACACTGAAGCTTTCTTT. This encodes CASSLGGRGNTEAFF. The V gene is TRBV7-9, the J gene TRBJ1-1; no reliable D call. Trimming took 1 base from V and 1 from J, leaving 10 bases between them. CDR1 SEHNR and CDR2 FQNEAQ come from the germline V gene (reference sequence). The length of the CDR3 is 15 residues.

CDR3 sequence: CASSRTGQGEAFF. The CDR3 DNA sequence: TGTGCCAGCAGCCGGACGGGGCAGGGTGAAGCTTTCTTT. V gene TRBV7-6 combines with J gene TRBJ1-1; tentative D call: TRBD1 (5 bases). The CDR3 totals 13 residues. Trimming stripped 5 bases from V and 7 bases from J, with 14 bases between. The germline V gene has CDR1 SGHVS and CDR2 FNYEAQ.

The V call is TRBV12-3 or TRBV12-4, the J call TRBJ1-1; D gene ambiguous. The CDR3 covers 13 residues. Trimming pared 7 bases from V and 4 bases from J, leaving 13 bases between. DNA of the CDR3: TGTGCCAGCATCCAACCATGGGGCACTGAAGCTTTCTTT. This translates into CASIQPWGTEAFF.

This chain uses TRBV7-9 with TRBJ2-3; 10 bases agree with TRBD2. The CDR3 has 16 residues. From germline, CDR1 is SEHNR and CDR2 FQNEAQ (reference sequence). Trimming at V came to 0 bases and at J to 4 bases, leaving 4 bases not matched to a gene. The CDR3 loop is CASSLASGGKADTQYF. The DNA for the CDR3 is TGTGCCAGCAGCTTAGCTAGCGGGGGGAAGGCAGATACGCAGTATTTT.

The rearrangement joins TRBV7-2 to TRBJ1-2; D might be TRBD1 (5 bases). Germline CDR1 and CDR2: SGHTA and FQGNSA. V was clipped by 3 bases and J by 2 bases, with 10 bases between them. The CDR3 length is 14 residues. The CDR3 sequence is CASSFAQGNYGYTF. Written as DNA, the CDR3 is TGTGCCAGCAGCTTCGCCCAGGGAAACTATGGCTACACCTTC.

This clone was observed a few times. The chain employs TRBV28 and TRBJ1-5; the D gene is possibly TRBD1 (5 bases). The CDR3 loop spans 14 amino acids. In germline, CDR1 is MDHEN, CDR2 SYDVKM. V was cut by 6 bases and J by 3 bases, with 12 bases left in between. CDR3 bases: TGTGCCAGCAGCGCAATAGGGGCCAATCAGCCCCAGCATTTT. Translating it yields CASSAIGANQPQHF.

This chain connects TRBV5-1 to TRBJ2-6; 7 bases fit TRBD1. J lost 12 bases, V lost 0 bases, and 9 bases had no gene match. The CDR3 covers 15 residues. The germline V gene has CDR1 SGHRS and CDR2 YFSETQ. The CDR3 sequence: CASSLAGTDIRVLTF. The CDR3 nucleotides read TGCGCCAGCAGCTTGGCCGGGACAGATATCCGCGTCCTGACTTTC.

The CDR3 DNA sequence: TGTGCCGGACAGGGCCTGAACACTGAAGCTTTCTTT. Its protein is CAGQGLNTEAFF. The V call is TRBV2, the J call TRBJ1-1, with 8 bases fitting TRBD1. V gave up 11 bases and J gave up 0 bases; unmatched junction bases: 2. The CDR3 totals 12 residues. Per germline, CDR1 SNHLY and CDR2 FYNNEI.

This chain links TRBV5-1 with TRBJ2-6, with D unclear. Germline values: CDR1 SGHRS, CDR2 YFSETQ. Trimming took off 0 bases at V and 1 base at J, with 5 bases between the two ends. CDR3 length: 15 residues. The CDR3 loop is CASSLAASGANVLTF. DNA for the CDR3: TGCGCCAGCAGCTTGGCCGCATCTGGGGCCAACGTCCTGACTTTC.

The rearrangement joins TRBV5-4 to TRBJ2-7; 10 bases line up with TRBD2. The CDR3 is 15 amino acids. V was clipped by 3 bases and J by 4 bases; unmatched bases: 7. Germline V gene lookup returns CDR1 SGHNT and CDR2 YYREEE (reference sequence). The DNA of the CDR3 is TGTGCCAGCAGCTCCCAGGGGACTAGCGTGTACGAGCAGTACTTC. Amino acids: CASSSQGTSVYEQYF.

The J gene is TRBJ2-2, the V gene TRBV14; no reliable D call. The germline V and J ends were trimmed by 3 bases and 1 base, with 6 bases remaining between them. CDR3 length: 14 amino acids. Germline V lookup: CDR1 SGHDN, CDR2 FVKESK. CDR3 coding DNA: TGTGCCAGCAGCCAGTATGGGAACACCGGGGAGCTGTTTTTT. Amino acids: CASSQYGNTGELFF.

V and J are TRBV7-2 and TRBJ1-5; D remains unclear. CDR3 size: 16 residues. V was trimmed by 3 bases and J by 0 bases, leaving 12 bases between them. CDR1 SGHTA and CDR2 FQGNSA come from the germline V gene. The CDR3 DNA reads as TGTGCCAGCAGCTTGAGGTCCGGGCTTAGCAATCAGCCCCAGCATTTT. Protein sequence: CASSLRSGLSNQPQHF.

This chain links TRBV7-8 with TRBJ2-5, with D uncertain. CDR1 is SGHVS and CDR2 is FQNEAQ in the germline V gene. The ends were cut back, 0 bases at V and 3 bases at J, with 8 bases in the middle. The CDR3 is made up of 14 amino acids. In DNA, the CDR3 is TGTGCCAGCAGCTTAGCGTGGGGTAAAGAGACCCAGTACTTC. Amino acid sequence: CASSLAWGKETQYF.

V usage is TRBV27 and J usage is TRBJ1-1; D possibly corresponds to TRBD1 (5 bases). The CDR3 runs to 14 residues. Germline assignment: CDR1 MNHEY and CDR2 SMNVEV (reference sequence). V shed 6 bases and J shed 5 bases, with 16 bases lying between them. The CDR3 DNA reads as TGTGCCAGCAGCCTGAGGCAGGGAGGGACTGAAGCTTTCTTT. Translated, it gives CASSLRQGGTEAFF.

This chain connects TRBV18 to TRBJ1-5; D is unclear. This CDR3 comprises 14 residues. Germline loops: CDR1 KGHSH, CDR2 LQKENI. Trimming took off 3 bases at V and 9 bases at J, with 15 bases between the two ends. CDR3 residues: CASSPDRGIAPQHF. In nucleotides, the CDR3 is TGTGCCAGCTCACCTGACCGAGGGATAGCGCCCCAGCATTTT.

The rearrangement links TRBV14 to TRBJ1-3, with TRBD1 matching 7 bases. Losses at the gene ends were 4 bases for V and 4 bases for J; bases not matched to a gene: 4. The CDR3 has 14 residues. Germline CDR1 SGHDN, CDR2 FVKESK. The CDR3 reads CASSPRGGGNTIYF. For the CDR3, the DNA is TGTGCCAGCAGCCCCAGGGGGGGCGGAAACACCATATATTTT. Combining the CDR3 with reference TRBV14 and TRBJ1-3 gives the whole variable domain EAGVTQFPSHSVIEKGQTVTLRCDPISGHDNLYWYRRVMGKEIKFLLHFVKESKQDESGMPNNRFLAERTGGTYSTLKVQPAELEDSGVYFCASSPRGGGNTIYFGEGSWLTVV.

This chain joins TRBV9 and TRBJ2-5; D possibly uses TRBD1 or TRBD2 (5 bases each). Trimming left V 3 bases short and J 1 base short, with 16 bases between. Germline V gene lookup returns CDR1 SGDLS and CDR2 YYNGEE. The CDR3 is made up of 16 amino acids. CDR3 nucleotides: TGTGCCAGCAGCGCCTCGTGGGGGAATACCCAAGAGACCCAGTACTTC. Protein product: CASSASWGNTQETQYF.

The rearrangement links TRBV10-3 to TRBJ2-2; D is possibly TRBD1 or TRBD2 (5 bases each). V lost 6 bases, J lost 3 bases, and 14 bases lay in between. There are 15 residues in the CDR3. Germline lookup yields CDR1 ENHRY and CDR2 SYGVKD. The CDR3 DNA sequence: TGTGCCATCAGGAGACGGGACCTTCACACCGGGGAGCTGTTTTTT. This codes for CAIRRRDLHTGELFF.

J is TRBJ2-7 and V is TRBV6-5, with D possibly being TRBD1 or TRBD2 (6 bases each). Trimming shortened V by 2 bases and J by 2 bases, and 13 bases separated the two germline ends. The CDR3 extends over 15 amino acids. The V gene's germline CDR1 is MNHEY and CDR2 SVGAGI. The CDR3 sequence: CASSYAGGRPYEQYF. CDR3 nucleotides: TGTGCCAGCAGTTACGCCGGGGGCAGACCCTACGAGCAGTACTTC.

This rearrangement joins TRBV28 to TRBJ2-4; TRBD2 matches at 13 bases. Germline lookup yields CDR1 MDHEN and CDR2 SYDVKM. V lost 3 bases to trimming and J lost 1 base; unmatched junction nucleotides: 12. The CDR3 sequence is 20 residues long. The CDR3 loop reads CASSFGYGLAGEKAKNIQYF. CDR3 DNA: TGTGCCAGCAGTTTCGGTTACGGACTAGCGGGAGAAAAGGCCAAAAACATTCAGTACTTC.

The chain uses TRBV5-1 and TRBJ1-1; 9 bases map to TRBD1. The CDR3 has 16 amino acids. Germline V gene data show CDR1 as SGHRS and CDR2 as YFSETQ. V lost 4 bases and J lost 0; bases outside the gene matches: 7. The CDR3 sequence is CASSPARQGVNTEAFF. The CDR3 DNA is TGCGCCAGCAGCCCAGCACGACAGGGGGTGAACACTGAAGCTTTCTTT.

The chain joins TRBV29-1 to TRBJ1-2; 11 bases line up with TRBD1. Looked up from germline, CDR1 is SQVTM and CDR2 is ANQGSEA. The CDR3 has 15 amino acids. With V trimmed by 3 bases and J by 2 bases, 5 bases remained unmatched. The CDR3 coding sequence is TGCAGCGTTGAGTTCGGGACAGGGGGGAACTATGGCTACACCTTC. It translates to CSVEFGTGGNYGYTF.

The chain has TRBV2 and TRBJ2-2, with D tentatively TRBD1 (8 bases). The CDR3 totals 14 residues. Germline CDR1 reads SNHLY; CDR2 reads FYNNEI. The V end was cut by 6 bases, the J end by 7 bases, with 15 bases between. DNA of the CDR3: TGTGCCAGCAGCGAGACAGGGGAGGGCGGGGAGCTGTTTTTT. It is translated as CASSETGEGGELFF.

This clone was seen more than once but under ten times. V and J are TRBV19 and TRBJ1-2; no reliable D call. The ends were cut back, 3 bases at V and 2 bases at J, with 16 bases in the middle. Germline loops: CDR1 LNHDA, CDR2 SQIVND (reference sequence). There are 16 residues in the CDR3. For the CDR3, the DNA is TGTGCCAGTAGTATTGAAGAGTCAAGGAGAAACTATGGCTACACCTTC. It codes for CASSIEESRRNYGYTF.

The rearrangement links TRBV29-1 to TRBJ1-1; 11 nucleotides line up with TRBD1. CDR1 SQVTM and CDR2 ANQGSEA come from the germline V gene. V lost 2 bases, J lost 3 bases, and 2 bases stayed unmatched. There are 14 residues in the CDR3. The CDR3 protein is CSVERDRGYTEAFF. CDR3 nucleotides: TGCAGCGTTGAACGGGACAGGGGGTACACTGAAGCTTTCTTT. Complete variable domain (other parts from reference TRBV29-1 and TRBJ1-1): SAVISQKPSRDICQRGTSLTIQCQVDSQVTMMFWYRQQPGQSLTLIATANQGSEATYESGFVIDKFPISRPNLTFSTLTVSNMSPEDSSIYLCSVERDRGYTEAFFGQGTRLTVV.

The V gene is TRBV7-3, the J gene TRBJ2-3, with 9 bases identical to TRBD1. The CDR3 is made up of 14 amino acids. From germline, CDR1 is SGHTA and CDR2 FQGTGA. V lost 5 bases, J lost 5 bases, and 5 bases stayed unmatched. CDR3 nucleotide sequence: TGTGCCAGCAGCGAACAGGGGGCGGTAGATACGCAGTATTTT. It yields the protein CASSEQGAVDTQYF.